These 17 T cell receptor beta chains came from one sample sequenced in a study of response to subunit inactivated influenza vaccine. MiXCR, run by TCRdb on the RT-PCR reads, gives a single entry per CDR3 protein. The sample includes around 540,000 distinct CDR3 sequences, around 11% of them seen just once. The sample in question was PBMCs from blood, obtained on the day of vaccination. The source of these receptors is a man aged 50 or older who received an inactivated influenza vaccine.

The chain links TRBV7-8 to TRBJ2-7, with TRBD1 as a possible D gene (5 bases). Germline assignment: CDR1 SGHVS and CDR2 FQNEAQ. The CDR3 is 14 amino acids. Trimming stripped 5 bases from V and 6 bases from J, with 17 bases between. The CDR3 bases are TGTGCCAGCAGCGAACTCAGGGATTTTGCCGAGCAGTACTTC. Its protein product is CASSELRDFAEQYF.

The rearrangement joins TRBV19 to TRBJ1-1; no definite D call. Per germline, CDR1 LNHDA and CDR2 SQIVND (reference sequence). The CDR3 is 17 residues long. The germline V and J ends were trimmed by 4 bases and 3 bases, with 21 bases remaining between them. CDR3 coding DNA: TGTGCCAGTAGTAAGGGCTGGTGGCGTCGGAAGGACACTGAAGCTTTCTTT. This gives the protein CASSKGWWRRKDTEAFF.

The rearrangement joins TRBV10-3 to TRBJ2-2; TRBD2 agrees at 9 bases. Germline V gene sequence: CDR1 ENHRY, CDR2 SYGVKD. J was trimmed by 4 bases and V by 2 bases; bases with no gene match: 2. This CDR3 spans 15 amino acids. The CDR3 DNA reads TGTGCCATCAGTGAGGAACTAGCGGGCACCGGGGAGCTGTTTTTT. Translation gives CAISEELAGTGELFF.

This chain joins TRBV10-3 and TRBJ2-5, with 9 bases that match TRBD1. The CDR3 is 13 amino acids. Germline V CDR1 and CDR2: ENHRY, SYGVKD. V dropped 2 bases and J dropped 5; count of bases not matched to a gene: 0. The CDR3 coding sequence is TGTGCCATCAGTGAGGGGACAGGGGAGACCCAGTACTTC. This translates into CAISEGTGETQYF.

This clonotype was detected a few times. The chain combines TRBV10-3 with TRBJ1-2, with D possibly matching TRBD1 (6 bases). The CDR3 contains 15 residues. Germline V gene data show CDR1 as ENHRY and CDR2 as SYGVKD. Trimming cost V 4 bases and J 3 bases, with 15 bases left between them. CDR3 nucleotide sequence: TGTGCCATCAGTGCGGGGGGGCGAACCCACTATGGCTACACCTTC. It encodes CAISAGGRTHYGYTF.

This clonotype was counted between two and nine times. This chain uses TRBV27 with TRBJ2-2; D is ambiguous. Germline V gene data show CDR1 as MNHEY and CDR2 as SMNVEV (reference sequence). Trimming cost V 3 bases and J 1 base, with 9 bases left between them. The CDR3 has 15 amino acids. This CDR3 is CASSFRVGNTGELFF. CDR3 coding DNA: TGTGCCAGCAGTTTTAGGGTAGGGAACACCGGGGAGCTGTTTTTT.

This chain connects TRBV29-1 to TRBJ2-5; D remains ambiguous. Germline V gives CDR1 SQVTM, CDR2 ANQGSEA. V lost 6 bases and J 3 bases, leaving 14 bases between the germline ends. The CDR3 spans 13 residues. CDR3 protein: CSVGTSAKETQYF. CDR3 nucleotide sequence: TGCAGCGTAGGAACGAGCGCGAAAGAGACCCAGTACTTC.

This clonotype was recorded a few times. The chain combines TRBV10-3 with TRBJ2-5; no firm D call. V was pared by 3 bases and J by 4 bases, with 9 bases between. The CDR3 length is 13 residues. The V gene's germline CDR1 is ENHRY and CDR2 SYGVKD. The CDR3 sequence is CAISDVSGETQYF. The DNA for the CDR3 is TGTGCCATCAGTGATGTCTCAGGAGAGACCCAGTACTTC.

The sample holds a few counts of this clonotype. This chain joins TRBV24-1 and TRBJ2-7, with 13 positions matching TRBD2. The CDR3 length is 16 residues. Germline trimming cut 4 bases from V and 5 bases from J; bases unmatched to any gene: 7. The germline V gene encodes CDR1 KGHDR and CDR2 SFDVKD. This CDR3 reads CATSENSGTSGNEQYF. The CDR3 DNA reads as TGTGCCACCAGTGAAAATTCCGGGACTAGCGGGAACGAGCAGTACTTC.

There are many counts of this clonotype. V usage is TRBV5-1 and J usage is TRBJ2-5; 14 bases are shared with TRBD2. V shed 4 bases, J shed 5 bases, and the junction held 7 bases outside the gene matches. The CDR3 spans 16 residues. Germline lookup yields CDR1 SGHRS and CDR2 YFSETQ. CDR3 nucleotide sequence: TGCGCCAGCAGCGTAGGGACTAGCGGGAGTCATGAGACCCAGTACTTC. Residues: CASSVGTSGSHETQYF.

The CDR3 sequence: CASSPMTGGTGELFF. CDR3 bases: TGTGCCAGCAGCCCGATGACAGGGGGCACCGGGGAGCTGTTTTTT. This chain joins TRBV5-4 and TRBJ2-2; 9 nucleotides align to TRBD1. V was clipped by 4 bases and J by 4 bases; unmatched bases: 5. The CDR3 runs 15 residues. Germline CDR1 reads SGHNT; CDR2 reads YYREEE (reference sequence).

This clonotype came up many times. The chain recombines TRBV12-3 or TRBV12-4 with TRBJ2-2; the D is unclear. The CDR3 consists of 13 residues. V gave up 1 base and J gave up 6 bases, with 6 bases separating them. The CDR3 is CASSLGVSGELFF. The CDR3 coding sequence is TGTGCCAGCAGTTTAGGTGTATCCGGGGAGCTGTTTTTT.

CDR3 nucleotide sequence: TGTGCCAGCAGTTACTCGACGCCAGGGCAAACCGGGGAGCTGTTTTTT. The encoded protein is CASSYSTPGQTGELFF. The chain links TRBV6-5 to TRBJ2-2; the D gene is possibly TRBD1 (5 bases). The CDR3 sequence is 16 residues long. The germline V and J ends were trimmed by 0 bases and 5 bases, with 13 bases remaining between them. CDR1 MNHEY and CDR2 SVGAGI come from the germline V gene.

This chain connects TRBV6-2 or TRBV6-3 to TRBJ2-1; 8 bases agree with TRBD1. This CDR3 has 16 amino acids. The germline CDR1 and CDR2 sequences are MNHEY and SVGEGT. With V trimmed by 6 bases and J by 0 bases, 7 bases remained unmatched. CDR3 protein: CASRDNRGSSYNEQFF. The CDR3 bases are TGTGCCAGCAGAGACAACAGGGGGAGCTCCTACAATGAGCAGTTCTTC.

The V and J genes are TRBV4-1 and TRBJ1-4; D is uncertain. V shed 0 bases and J shed 11 bases, with 16 bases lying between them. This CDR3 region has 15 residues. CDR1 and CDR2 (germline): MGHRA, YSYEKL. CDR3 sequence reads: CASSQDLDEAGKLFF. Here the CDR3 DNA reads TGCGCCAGCAGCCAAGATCTGGATGAGGCGGGGAAACTGTTTTTT.

The rearrangement links TRBV6-2 or TRBV6-3 to TRBJ2-7, with a weak D call TRBD1 (6 bases). The CDR3 runs to 15 residues. V was shortened by 5 bases and J by 7 bases, with 21 bases between the two germline ends. Germline lookup yields CDR1 MNHEY and CDR2 SVGEGT. The CDR3: CASSAGTTDLWEQYF. CDR3 in DNA: TGTGCCAGCAGTGCCGGGACAACCGACCTCTGGGAGCAGTACTTC.

There are many counts of this clonotype. Relative to the germline gene, one junction end is altered; a read error may explain this. The V call is TRBV7-8, the J call TRBJ2-2; D is tentatively TRBD1 or TRBD2 (5 bases each). Germline loops: CDR1 SGHVS, CDR2 FQNEAQ. The length of the CDR3 is 13 residues. CDR3 loop: CASSLVGAGELFF. In nucleotides, the CDR3 is TGCGCCAGCAGCTTGGTGGGGGCCGGGGAGCTGTTTTTT.